The rows below give T cell receptor beta chains drawn from one sample of a study of cytomegalovirus exposure and HLA in healthy donors. The protocol was immunoSEQ multiplex PCR, while the TCRdb copy is restricted to in-frame clones and leaves out a portion. Seen here are about 200,000 clones, nearly 80% observed once, and the top ten hold 1.5% to 2%. Sequencing was carried out using PBMCs. These receptors all stem from a man between 18 and 29 years old in good health and CMV-seronegative. Each CDR3 is given with its conserved first and last residue. Fields, in order: clone size, V gene, D gene, CDR3 protein. A D gene is named only where the DNA matches it firmly. Size values are once, few and many counts, or a class for expanded clones, and some rows have none.

. | TRBV29-1 | TRBD1 | CSVGTGMNTEAFF
. | TRBV10-1 | TRBD1 | CASSGKQGPTDTQYF
once | TRBV7-2 | . | CASSLVTGMNTEAFF
. | TRBV15 | TRBD1 | CATSRGGQGSDTQYF
. | TRBV5-4 | . | CASSSPPTGVNTEAFF
. | TRBV9 | . | CASSVSSGNNQPQHF
few | TRBV18 | . | CASSPFGSGNTEAFF
. | TRBV4-2 | TRBD1 | CASSHLDRGDNSPLHF
. | TRBV28 | TRBD1 | CASSPHSTGRYGYTF
. | TRBV5-4 | TRBD1 | CASSFTDRGPNEKLFF
. | TRBV5-8 | TRBD1 | CASSTDGQGGLFF
. | TRBV30 | . | CAWSVQSGQETQYF
. | TRBV30 | . | CAWSARGYEQYF
. | TRBV7-9 | . | CASSLADSIRGNEKLFF
few | TRBV18 | . | CASSRGGSASGNTIYF
once | TRBV19 | TRBD2 | CASSPRWGGQETQYF
. | TRBV9 | TRBD1 | CASSLPDRFNEQFF
once | TRBV5-1 | . | CASSPDSNEQFF
few | TRBV7-9 | . | CASSLALGRGTGELFF
. | TRBV27 | TRBD1 | CASSRQGQREKLFF
. | TRBV28 | TRBD1 | CASDRADNTEAFF
. | TRBV7-9 | . | CASSLRGLLNTGELFF
. | TRBV7-2 | TRBD1 | CASSLGPLGQDYGYTF
. | TRBV9 | TRBD2 | CASSESRGGAQYF
. | TRBV28 | . | CASSFLPGLDTEAFF
. | TRBV11-1 | TRBD1 | CASSLGLNRGPYGYTF